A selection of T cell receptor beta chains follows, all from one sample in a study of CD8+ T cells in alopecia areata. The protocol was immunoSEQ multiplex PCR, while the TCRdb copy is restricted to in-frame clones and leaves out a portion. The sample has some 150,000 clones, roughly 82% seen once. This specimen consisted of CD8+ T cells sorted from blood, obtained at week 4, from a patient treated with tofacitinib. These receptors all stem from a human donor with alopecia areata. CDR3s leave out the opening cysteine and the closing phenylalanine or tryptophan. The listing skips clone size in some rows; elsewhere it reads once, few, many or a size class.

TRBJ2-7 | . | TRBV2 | ASTGESGWYEQY
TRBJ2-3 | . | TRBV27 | ASSPLAELTDTQY
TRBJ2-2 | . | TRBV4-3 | ASSQDQRGRLNTGELF
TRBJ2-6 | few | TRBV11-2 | ASSLGVAGANVLT
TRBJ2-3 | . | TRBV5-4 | ASSLHGITYSITDTQY
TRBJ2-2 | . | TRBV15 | ATSRSVTGNTGELF
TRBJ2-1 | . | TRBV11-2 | ASSEGLADYNEQF
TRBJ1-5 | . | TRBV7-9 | ASSLAGDQPQH
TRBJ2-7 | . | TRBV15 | ATSSDPRGGNEQY
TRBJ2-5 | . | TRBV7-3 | ASSLLGGPGETQY
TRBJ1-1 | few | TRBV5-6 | ASSPGAGFNEAF
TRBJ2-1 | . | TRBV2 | ASRSGVVGYEQF
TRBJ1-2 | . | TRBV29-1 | SVESPSNYGYT
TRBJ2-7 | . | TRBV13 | ASSAGQGYEQY
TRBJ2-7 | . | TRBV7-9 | ASSSNSDRGYEQY
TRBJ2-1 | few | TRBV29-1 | SVAGRTSGGTYNEQF
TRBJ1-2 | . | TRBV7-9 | ASSLGGNGYT
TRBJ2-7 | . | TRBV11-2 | ASSANRWPYEQY